The 20 T cell receptor beta chains below come from one sample, sequenced in a study of cytomegalovirus exposure and HLA in healthy donors. Both 60 Vbeta primers and 13 Jbeta primers went into the PCR. Data came from immunoSEQ multiplex PCR; TCRdb stores just in-frame clones and leaves some out. The data show fewer than 150,000 clones, with roughly four fifths seen just once and around 4.1% held by the top ten. Material: PBMCs. These receptors originate from a man aged 40-49 years in good health and CMV-seropositive.

The CDR3 protein is CASPTPQGFGQPQHF. CDR3 DNA sequence: TGTGCCAGTCCGACGCCACAGGGTTTCGGGCAGCCCCAGCATTTT. The V and J genes are TRBV21-1 and TRBJ1-5; the D call of TRBD1 is as the table states it, not checked on the DNA. TRBV21-1 is flagged as a pseudogene. The CDR3 totals 15 residues.

The chain employs TRBV6-5 and TRBJ2-5; 8 bases are shared with TRBD1. Germline CDR1 and CDR2: MNHEY and SVGAGI. V lost 2 bases, J lost 5 bases, and 10 bases stayed unmatched. The CDR3 loop spans 16 amino acids. In DNA form, the CDR3 reads TGTGCCAGCAGTTACGGGGCAGGGGGCGAAGTTGAGACCCAGTACTTC. As protein: CASSYGAGGEVETQYF.

CDR3 amino acids: CASSFAGTNNSPLHF. The CDR3, as DNA: TGTGCCAGCAGCTTCGCCGGGACTAATAATTCACCCCTCCACTTT. V and J are TRBV11-3 and TRBJ1-6, with D maybe TRBD1 (5 bases). Between the trimmed V and J ends, which lost 3 bases and 5 bases, there was a span of 11 bases. CDR1 and CDR2 (germline): SGHNT, YENEEA. The CDR3 extends over 15 amino acids.

This chain joins TRBV6-5 and TRBJ1-1, with D perhaps TRBD1 (6 bases). Trimming removed 2 bases at V and 1 base at J, with 14 bases between. The CDR3 runs 16 residues. CDR1 is MNHEY and CDR2 is SVGAGI in the germline V gene. In nucleotides, the CDR3 is TGTGCCAGCAGTTACCCCAGGGGTACCAAGAACACTGAAGCTTTCTTT. Translation gives CASSYPRGTKNTEAFF.

The chain links TRBV2 to TRBJ2-5; D may be TRBD1 (5 bases). This CDR3 is built from 14 residues. Trimming cost V 4 bases and J 2 bases, with 11 bases left between them. CDR1 SNHLY and CDR2 FYNNEI come from the germline V gene. The CDR3 protein is CASSGQGGQETQYF. The DNA of the CDR3 is TGTGCCAGCAGTGGGCAGGGTGGACAAGAGACCCAGTACTTC. Together with reference TRBV2 and TRBJ2-5, the CDR3 gives the full variable domain: EPEVTQTPSHQVTQMGQEVILRCVPISNHLYFYWYRQILGQKVEFLVSFYNNEISEKSEIFDDQFSVERPDGSNFTLKIRSTKLEDSAMYFCASSGQGGQETQYFGPGTRLLVL.

V usage is TRBV11-3 and J usage is TRBJ2-1; no reliable D call. V lost 2 bases to trimming and J lost 3 bases, with 5 bases between them. The CDR3 is 13 residues long. From germline, CDR1 is SGHNT and CDR2 YENEEA. CDR3 in DNA: TGTGCCAGCAGCTTAACTATCTACAATGAGCAGTTCTTC. Amino acids: CASSLTIYNEQFF. Based on the CDR3 plus reference TRBV11-3 and TRBJ2-1, the full variable domain is EAGVVQSPRYKIIEKKQPVAFWCNPISGHNTLYWYLQNLGQGPELLIRYENEEAVDDSQLPKDRFSAERLKGVDSTLKIQPAELGDSAVYLCASSLTIYNEQFFGPGTRLTVL.

The chain carries TRBV2 and TRBJ2-5; 10 nucleotides align to TRBD2. There are 16 residues in the CDR3. Germline CDR1 reads SNHLY; CDR2 reads FYNNEI. V lost 7 bases, J lost 0 bases, and 8 bases stayed unmatched. CDR3 sequence: CASTPGTSAYQETQYF. In nucleotides, the CDR3 is TGTGCCAGCACCCCTGGGACTAGCGCGTACCAAGAGACCCAGTACTTC. The variable domain in full, with the rest retrieved from reference TRBV2 and TRBJ2-5, is EPEVTQTPSHQVTQMGQEVILRCVPISNHLYFYWYRQILGQKVEFLVSFYNNEISEKSEIFDDQFSVERPDGSNFTLKIRSTKLEDSAMYFCASTPGTSAYQETQYFGPGTRLLVL.

This clone has a handful of counts. The chain is built from TRBV5-6 and TRBJ2-2, with D possibly being TRBD1 (6 bases). The CDR3 totals 14 residues. V gave up 4 bases and J gave up 2 bases, with 9 bases separating them. The V gene's germline CDR1 is SGHDT and CDR2 YYEEEE. Written as DNA, the CDR3 is TGTGCCAGCAGCCGACAGGTCAACACCGGGGAGCTGTTTTTT. Translation gives CASSRQVNTGELFF.

The chain uses TRBV28 and TRBJ2-1; TRBD2 matches at 10 bases. Germline values: CDR1 MDHEN, CDR2 SYDVKM. This CDR3 is built from 12 residues. Unmatched junction bases numbered 7, after V lost 5 bases and J lost 15 bases. This CDR3 reads CASSLLAGLPFF. The CDR3 DNA reads as TGTGCCAGCAGTCTACTAGCGGGACTTCCGTTCTTC.

The CDR3 sequence is CASSLGGGAALETQYF. Written as DNA, the CDR3 is TGTGCCAGCAGTTTGGGGGGAGGGGCGGCGTTGGAGACCCAGTACTTC. This sequence joins TRBV27 and TRBJ2-5, with 7 bases aligning to TRBD2. Looked up from germline, CDR1 is MNHEY and CDR2 is SMNVEV (reference sequence). The CDR3 covers 16 residues. The trim removed 3 bases at V and 5 bases at J, leaving 12 bases unmatched.

This clone was found once. The genes are TRBV6-1 and TRBJ1-2; weak D call: TRBD1 (6 bases). CDR1 is MNHNS, CDR2 SASEGT, per germline. The CDR3 is 17 residues long. V was clipped by 4 bases and J by 4 bases, with 22 bases between them. In DNA, the CDR3 is TGTGCCAGCAGTGGGCGTTCCGGGACACCACTCCGCTATGGCTACACCTTC. Translating gives CASSGRSGTPLRYGYTF.

Details on this clone: The CDR3 carries no conserved terminal phenylalanine or tryptophan, so it likely arises from a read error. Written as DNA, the CDR3 is TGTGCCAGCAGCGTGCAGGGGGCTGGGGCCAACGTCCTGACTTCC. Protein sequence: CASSVQGAGANVLTS. The V gene is TRBV9, the J gene TRBJ2-6; TRBD1 aligns across 7 bases. The germline CDR1 and CDR2 sequences are SGDLS and YYNGEE. The CDR3 runs 15 residues. With V trimmed by 2 bases and J by 2 bases, 1 base remained unmatched.

The chain is built from TRBV5-1 and TRBJ2-1; tentatively, D is TRBD2 (6 bases). V lost 2 bases to trimming and J lost 1 base, with 10 bases between them. Germline V gives CDR1 SGHRS, CDR2 YFSETQ. This CDR3 is 15 amino acids long. The CDR3 nucleotides read TGCGCCAGCAGCTTTAGCGGATCGTCCTACAATGAGCAGTTCTTC. It specifies CASSFSGSSYNEQFF.

The CDR3: CASSLRRGLIPFYEQYF. CDR3 DNA: TGTGCCAGCAGCTTACGGCGGGGGCTTATCCCCTTCTACGAGCAGTACTTC. The chain has TRBV7-2 and TRBJ2-7, with D perhaps TRBD2 (7 bases). Germline V gene data show CDR1 as SGHTA and CDR2 as FQGNSA. This CDR3 contains 17 residues. V shed 2 bases and J shed 3 bases, with 20 bases lying between them.

In its sample, this clone was seen a few times. The CDR3 DNA sequence: TGTGCCAGCAGCCCGACTAGCGCCCGCTACGAGCAGTACTTC. It is translated as CASSPTSARYEQYF. The chain joins TRBV28 to TRBJ2-7, with TRBD2 matching over 8 bases. CDR3 length: 14 amino acids. Looked up from germline, CDR1 is MDHEN and CDR2 is SYDVKM. V lost 6 bases and J lost 3; bases outside the gene matches: 7.

The chain recombines TRBV4-2 with TRBJ2-7; no clear D. The V gene's germline CDR1 is LGHNA and CDR2 YNFKEQ. The length of the CDR3 is 15 residues. V dropped 0 bases and J dropped 1 base, with 10 bases sitting between them. CDR3 DNA: TGTGCCAGCAGCCAAGATGCGCCGGGTTCCTACGAGCAGTACTTC. This codes for CASSQDAPGSYEQYF.

This chain links TRBV11-2 with TRBJ2-7; 9 bases fit TRBD1. Germline values: CDR1 SGHAT, CDR2 FQNNGV. This CDR3 has 16 amino acids. Trimming cost V 5 bases and J 2 bases; bases outside gene matches: 10. CDR3 bases: TGTGCCAGCAGCACGGGACAGGGCTCGAAAGCCTACGAGCAGTACTTC. As protein: CASSTGQGSKAYEQYF.

The chain uses TRBV2 and TRBJ1-1; D ambiguous. Germline CDR1 SNHLY, CDR2 FYNNEI. This CDR3 has 13 amino acids. The V gene lost 4 bases and the J gene lost 5 bases, with 11 bases spanning the gap. The CDR3 DNA reads as TGTGCCAGCAGTGTCGAACAAAGAACTGAAGCTTTCTTT. The encoded protein is CASSVEQRTEAFF.

The genes are TRBV5-1 and TRBJ2-7; a possible D gene is TRBD1 (6 bases). Germline CDR1 is SGHRS and CDR2 is YFSETQ. The ends were cut back, 2 bases at V and 3 bases at J, with 15 bases in the middle. The CDR3 spans 15 residues. The CDR3 reads CASSLLGHDFYEQYF. DNA for the CDR3: TGCGCCAGCAGCTTATTGGGACATGACTTCTACGAGCAGTACTTC.

This chain links TRBV7-9 with TRBJ2-7, with TRBD1 as a possible D gene (5 bases). The CDR3 has 13 residues. V was pared by 3 bases and J by 4 bases, with 10 bases between. Germline CDR1 SEHNR, CDR2 FQNEAQ (reference sequence). CDR3 protein: CASSFAGQYEQYF. Here the CDR3 DNA reads TGTGCCAGCAGCTTCGCAGGGCAGTACGAGCAGTACTTC.